A selection of T cell receptor beta chains follows, all from one sample in a study of beta chain features in type 1 diabetes. TCRdb keeps only in-frame clones here, not all; method: immunoSEQ multiplex PCR. Of a few hundred thousand clones listed, 9.6% were seen once; the top ten hold roughly 0.6%. Sequenced: central memory CD4+ T cells from blood. These receptors all stem from a man under 40 with type 1 diabetes. The CDR3 runs from the conserved cysteine through the conserved F or W. Each record gives: clone size, J gene, D gene, V gene, CDR3 protein, CDR3 DNA. The D gene is left open where the match is weak. Clone size is stated in some rows and not others, as once, few, many or a class when expanded.

clone_size: NA; j_call: TRBJ2-3; d_call: NA; v_call: TRBV4-3; cdr3_aa: CASSQALSEDTQYF; cdr3_nt: TGCGCCAGCAGCCAAGCCCTCTCCGAAGATACGCAGTATTTT
clone_size: few; j_call: TRBJ2-1; d_call: TRBD2; v_call: TRBV23-1; cdr3_aa: CASSQPGPEASGREGSYNEQFF; cdr3_nt: TGCGCCAGCAGTCAACCCGGTCCAGAGGCTAGCGGGAGAGAGGGGTCCTACAATGAGCAGTTCTTC
clone_size: NA; j_call: TRBJ2-7; d_call: TRBD1; v_call: TRBV6-5; cdr3_aa: CASSYGSGQGTYEQYF; cdr3_nt: TGTGCCAGCAGTTACGGATCGGGACAGGGGACCTACGAGCAGTACTTC
clone_size: NA; j_call: TRBJ1-5; d_call: TRBD1; v_call: TRBV5-1; cdr3_aa: CASSPQGSPQPQHF; cdr3_nt: TGCGCCAGCAGCCCACAGGGGTCACCCCAGCCCCAGCATTTT
clone_size: NA; j_call: TRBJ1-2; d_call: TRBD1; v_call: TRBV10-3; cdr3_aa: CAIRGGQGYGYTF; cdr3_nt: TGTGCCATCAGGGGAGGACAGGGCTATGGCTACACCTTC
clone_size: many; j_call: TRBJ1-4; d_call: NA; v_call: TRBV5-1; cdr3_aa: CASSSEGATNEKLFF; cdr3_nt: TGCGCCAGCAGCTCCGAGGGTGCAACTAATGAAAAACTGTTTTTT
clone_size: few; j_call: TRBJ2-7; d_call: NA; v_call: TRBV18; cdr3_aa: CASSQMMSGGGSYEQYF; cdr3_nt: TGTGCCAGCTCACAAATGATGTCGGGGGGCGGTTCCTACGAGCAGTACTTC
clone_size: NA; j_call: TRBJ2-5; d_call: NA; v_call: TRBV6-5; cdr3_aa: CASSYSGLETQYF; cdr3_nt: TGTGCCAGCAGTTACTCAGGTCTAGAGACCCAGTACTTC
clone_size: many; j_call: TRBJ2-3; d_call: TRBD2; v_call: TRBV4-1; cdr3_aa: CASSQDREGLGDTQYF; cdr3_nt: TGCGCCAGCAGCCAAGACCGGGAGGGCCTTGGAGATACGCAGTATTTT
clone_size: many; j_call: TRBJ2-7; d_call: NA; v_call: TRBV28; cdr3_aa: CASTRPAFGTGEQYF; cdr3_nt: TGTGCCAGCACCCGCCCCGCCTTCGGAACGGGCGAGCAGTACTTC
clone_size: NA; j_call: TRBJ1-4; d_call: NA; v_call: TRBV6-6; cdr3_aa: CASSYQSSTTNEKLFF; cdr3_nt: TGTGCCAGCAGTTACCAATCCAGTACAACTAATGAAAAACTGTTTTTT
clone_size: many; j_call: TRBJ1-1; d_call: TRBD1; v_call: TRBV18; cdr3_aa: CASSFDRGATEAFF; cdr3_nt: TGTGCCAGCTCATTCGACAGGGGGGCCACTGAAGCTTTCTTT
clone_size: NA; j_call: TRBJ2-7; d_call: NA; v_call: TRBV4-3; cdr3_aa: CASSQILGGTYEQYF; cdr3_nt: TGCGCCAGCAGCCAAATCCTTGGGGGTACCTACGAGCAGTACTTC
clone_size: NA; j_call: TRBJ2-7; d_call: NA; v_call: TRBV7-8; cdr3_aa: CASSFHREGVYEQYF; cdr3_nt: TGTGCCAGCAGCTTTCACAGGGAGGGCGTATACGAGCAGTACTTC
clone_size: NA; j_call: TRBJ1-1; d_call: NA; v_call: TRBV18; cdr3_aa: CASSPSEGVNTEAFF; cdr3_nt: TGTGCCAGCTCACCAAGTGAAGGGGTAAACACTGAAGCTTTCTTT
clone_size: NA; j_call: TRBJ1-5; d_call: NA; v_call: TRBV27; cdr3_aa: CASSLIRGTSNQPQHF; cdr3_nt: TGTGCCAGCAGTTTAATTCGAGGGACTAGCAATCAGCCCCAGCATTTT
clone_size: few; j_call: TRBJ2-5; d_call: NA; v_call: TRBV18; cdr3_aa: CASSPPIGETQYF; cdr3_nt: TGTGCCAGCTCACCACCGATCGGGGAGACCCAGTACTTC
clone_size: NA; j_call: TRBJ2-5; d_call: TRBD2; v_call: TRBV14; cdr3_aa: CASSQGAGLAGETQYF; cdr3_nt: TGTGCCAGCAGCCAAGGGGCGGGCCTAGCGGGAGAGACCCAGTACTTC
clone_size: NA; j_call: TRBJ1-2; d_call: TRBD1; v_call: TRBV30; cdr3_aa: CAKRQGGDYGYTF; cdr3_nt: TGTGCCAAACGACAGGGGGGGGACTATGGCTACACCTTC
clone_size: few; j_call: TRBJ2-5; d_call: NA; v_call: TRBV19; cdr3_aa: CASSMESAETQYF; cdr3_nt: TGTGCCAGTAGTATGGAGAGCGCTGAGACCCAGTACTTC
clone_size: NA; j_call: TRBJ2-7; d_call: TRBD2; v_call: TRBV7-8; cdr3_aa: CASRGELAYSYEQYF; cdr3_nt: TGTGCCAGCAGAGGTGAACTAGCGTACTCCTACGAGCAGTACTTC
clone_size: NA; j_call: TRBJ1-2; d_call: TRBD1; v_call: TRBV30; cdr3_aa: CAWTPGSGGYGYTF; cdr3_nt: TGTGCCTGGACCCCAGGTTCAGGGGGCTATGGCTACACCTTC
clone_size: few; j_call: TRBJ1-1; d_call: NA; v_call: TRBV6-6; cdr3_aa: CASTSRTEAFF; cdr3_nt: TGTGCCAGCACCTCACGCACTGAAGCTTTCTTT
clone_size: few; j_call: TRBJ1-1; d_call: NA; v_call: TRBV28; cdr3_aa: CASRPGSFEAFF; cdr3_nt: TGTGCCAGCAGACCCGGGAGCTTTGAAGCTTTCTTT
clone_size: few; j_call: TRBJ1-1; d_call: NA; v_call: TRBV11-2; cdr3_aa: CASSVQEDTEAFF; cdr3_nt: TGTGCCAGCAGCGTACAGGAAGACACTGAAGCTTTCTTT
clone_size: NA; j_call: TRBJ2-6; d_call: NA; v_call: TRBV6-6; cdr3_aa: CASSAMGGSGANVLTF; cdr3_nt: TGTGCCAGCAGTGCCATGGGGGGCTCTGGGGCCAACGTCCTGACTTTC
clone_size: few; j_call: TRBJ2-1; d_call: NA; v_call: TRBV7-2; cdr3_aa: CASSQRARENEQFF; cdr3_nt: TGTGCCAGCAGCCAGAGGGCCCGGGAGAATGAGCAGTTCTTC
clone_size: NA; j_call: TRBJ2-1; d_call: NA; v_call: TRBV5-4; cdr3_aa: CASSAGVGNEQFF; cdr3_nt: TGTGCCAGCAGCGCCGGGGTTGGCAATGAGCAGTTCTTC
clone_size: few; j_call: TRBJ1-1; d_call: TRBD1; v_call: TRBV5-1; cdr3_aa: CASSLALGQLNTEAFF; cdr3_nt: TGCGCCAGCAGCTTGGCCTTGGGACAGCTAAACACTGAAGCTTTCTTT
clone_size: NA; j_call: TRBJ1-1; d_call: NA; v_call: TRBV28; cdr3_aa: CASATDGSLSEAFF; cdr3_nt: TGTGCCAGCGCAACAGACGGCAGTCTGTCTGAAGCTTTCTTT
clone_size: NA; j_call: TRBJ2-5; d_call: TRBD1; v_call: TRBV11-3; cdr3_aa: CASSRQGARETQYF; cdr3_nt: TGTGCCAGCAGCCGACAGGGGGCTCGAGAGACCCAGTACTTC
clone_size: NA; j_call: TRBJ2-2; d_call: TRBD1; v_call: TRBV2; cdr3_aa: CASIEGAANTGELFF; cdr3_nt: TGTGCCAGCATTGAGGGGGCGGCGAACACCGGGGAGCTGTTTTTT
clone_size: few; j_call: TRBJ2-7; d_call: TRBD1; v_call: TRBV30; cdr3_aa: CAWSPTPGQGKYEQYF; cdr3_nt: TGTGCCTGGAGTCCGACACCTGGACAGGGGAAGTACGAGCAGTACTTC